The T cell receptor (beta chain) described here comes from a study of early T cells in non-severe SARS-CoV-2 infection. V was shortened by 1 base and J by 1 base, with 10 bases between the two germline ends. The CDR3 is made up of 16 amino acids. CDR1 and CDR2 from the germline V gene are KGHSH and LQKENI. A single record per CDR3 protein comes from TCRdb applying MiXCR to the 5' RACE reads. The repertoire holds under 140,000 distinct CDR3 sequences, around an eighth seen once, with approximately 4% in the top ten. This TCR came from an adult who was a healthcare worker with PCR-confirmed SARS-CoV-2 infection or an uninfected control (not recorded which). The sequences come from whole blood, collected at baseline. This chain joins TRBV18 and TRBJ2-2; unclear D gene. For the CDR3, the DNA is TGTGCCAGCTCACCACAGAGGACGATGAACACCGGGGAGCTGTTTTTT. Translation: CASSPQRTMNTGELFF.